The 30 T cell receptor beta chains below come from one sample, sequenced in a study of T cells in localized non-small cell lung cancer. Clones were read by immunoSEQ multiplex PCR, and TCRdb kept only the in-frame ones, dropping some. This repertoire shows tens of thousands of clones, about nine tenths found once; its top ten account for approximately 2.5%. The starting material was peripheral blood, obtained before any cancer treatment. Every receptor here comes from a female donor older than 55 with stage I squamous cell lung carcinoma.

The V and J genes are TRBV9 and TRBJ2-3, with TRBD2 matching over 11 bases. Germline CDR1 is SGDLS and CDR2 is YYNGEE. The CDR3 is 15 residues long. The V gene end was trimmed by 3 bases and the J gene end by 5 bases; junction bases not matched to a gene: 5. CDR3 in amino acids: CASSEGSGRGDTQYF. The CDR3 DNA sequence: TGTGCCAGCAGCGAAGGTAGCGGGAGGGGAGATACGCAGTATTTT.

This clone was counted only a few times. CDR3 loop: CASSQKNIQYF. CDR3 DNA: TGCGCCAGCAGTCAGAAAAACATTCAGTACTTC. This chain joins TRBV10-2 and TRBJ2-4, with D unclear. Germline CDR1 reads WSHSY; CDR2 reads SAAADI. Trimming shortened V by 5 bases and J by 4 bases, and 3 bases separated the two germline ends. The length of the CDR3 is 11 residues.

A single count supports this clone. The chain carries TRBV7-2 and TRBJ1-2, with TRBD1 identical over 7 bases. The CDR3 length is 15 residues. The germline CDR1 and CDR2 sequences are SGHTA and FQGNSA. Trimming took 4 bases from V and 4 from J; bases not matched to a gene: 9. The CDR3 protein is CASSSSPGGAYGYTF. As DNA, the CDR3 is TGTGCCAGCAGCTCATCGCCAGGGGGTGCCTATGGCTACACCTTC.

The chain combines TRBV7-3 with TRBJ2-3; D is possibly TRBD2 (5 bases). The CDR3 is 16 amino acids. Trimming stripped 5 bases from V and 0 bases from J, with 15 bases between. Germline CDR1 SGHTA, CDR2 FQGTGA. Here the CDR3 reads CASSLTRPSSTDTQYF. CDR3 coding DNA: TGTGCCAGCAGCCTCACTAGGCCTTCTAGCACAGATACGCAGTATTTT. The variable domain in full, with the rest retrieved from reference TRBV7-3 and TRBJ2-3, is GAGVSQTPSNKVTEKGKYVELRCDPISGHTALYWYRQSLGQGPEFLIYFQGTGAADDSGLPNDRFFAVRPEGSVSTLKIQRTERGDSAVYLCASSLTRPSSTDTQYFGPGTRLTVL.

For this clone: The germline gene is not matched at one end of the junction; a read error may be the cause. The CDR3 region is CSAREGQGAAF. CDR3 nucleotides: TGCAGTGCTAGAGAAGGACAGGGGGCGGCATTT. The J gene is TRBJ1-5, the V gene TRBV20-1; 11 nucleotides match TRBD1. Germline values: CDR1 DFQATT, CDR2 SNEGSKA (reference sequence). This CDR3 has 11 amino acids.

In DNA form, the CDR3 reads TGTGCCAGCAGCTTAGATCCGGGACAGGGGAAATTAGCTTTCTTT. It codes for CASSLDPGQGKLAFF. This chain links TRBV7-8 with TRBJ1-1; 10 nucleotides align to TRBD1. The CDR3 extends over 15 amino acids. Germline V gene data show CDR1 as SGHVS and CDR2 as FQNEAQ. With 1 base clipped from V and 10 bases from J, the junction kept 9 bases outside the gene matches.

This chain links TRBV27 with TRBJ1-4; 7 nucleotides match TRBD1. This CDR3 contains 16 residues. After removal of 7 bases from V and 8 bases from J, the junction contained 16 bases not matched to a gene. Germline CDR1 reads MNHEY; CDR2 reads SMNVEV (reference sequence). This CDR3 reads CASTDGRTGEKEKLFF. For the CDR3, the DNA is TGTGCCAGCACCGACGGTCGAACAGGGGAAAAAGAAAAACTGTTTTTT.

J is TRBJ1-5 and V is TRBV5-8; the D is unclear. CDR1 is SGHTS and CDR2 is YDEGEE in the germline V gene. V was shortened by 5 bases and J by 0 bases, with 18 bases between the two germline ends. This CDR3 is built from 17 residues. The CDR3 is CASSSAAVTYSNQPQHF. The CDR3 nucleotides read TGTGCCAGCAGTTCCGCGGCCGTTACTTATAGCAATCAGCCCCAGCATTTT.

This clone was observed a few times. The rearrangement uses TRBV2 and TRBJ1-4, with TRBD1 as a possible D gene (5 bases). CDR1 and CDR2 from the germline V gene are SNHLY and FYNNEI. This CDR3 region has 15 residues. The V end lost 4 bases, the J end lost 3 bases, and 12 bases lay between the germline ends. The CDR3 loop reads CASSAGNWANEKLFF. In DNA, the CDR3 is TGTGCCAGCAGTGCAGGGAATTGGGCTAATGAAAAACTGTTTTTT.

The gene calls are TRBV10-2 and TRBJ1-1; TRBD1 matches at 8 bases. The trim removed 2 bases at V and 10 bases at J, leaving 9 bases unmatched. CDR1 WSHSY and CDR2 SAAADI come from the germline V gene. The length of the CDR3 is 14 residues. This chain's CDR3 is CASSETPRQGRAFF. Here the CDR3 DNA reads TGCGCCAGCAGTGAGACCCCAAGACAGGGGCGAGCTTTCTTT.

The genes are TRBV27 and TRBJ1-5; weak D call: TRBD1 (5 bases). Germline CDR1 is MNHEY and CDR2 is SMNVEV (reference sequence). The CDR3 totals 15 residues. The V and J ends lost 2 bases and 7 bases respectively, with 15 bases between them. The CDR3 nucleotides read TGTGCCAGCAGTTTAGTTGCCCCAAGGGGCCAGCCCCAGCATTTT. Protein sequence: CASSLVAPRGQPQHF.

This clone was detected once. The V and J genes are TRBV4-2 and TRBJ2-7; 16 bases are a match to TRBD2. Trimming at V came to 1 base and at J to 4 bases, leaving 13 bases not matched to a gene. The CDR3 sequence is 20 residues long. CDR1 and CDR2 from the germline V gene are LGHNA and YNFKEQ. The CDR3 sequence is CASSQAHLKGTSGRAYEQYF. CDR3 nucleotide sequence: TGTGCCAGCAGCCAAGCCCACCTGAAGGGGACTAGCGGGAGGGCATACGAGCAGTACTTC.

In this sample, this clone turned up once. The chain is built from TRBV15 and TRBJ2-7; no firm D call. V was pared by 1 base and J by 2 bases, with 12 bases between. Germline lookup yields CDR1 LNHNV and CDR2 YYDKDF (reference sequence). The CDR3 has 15 amino acids. The CDR3 nucleotides are TGTGCCACCAGCAGAGTGAGGCAGTCGACCTACGAGCAGTACTTC. It specifies CATSRVRQSTYEQYF.

This clone was recorded a few times. The chain uses TRBV7-2 and TRBJ2-3; 11 nucleotides agree with TRBD2. This CDR3 comprises 17 residues. Germline assignment: CDR1 SGHTA and CDR2 FQGNSA. V trimming: 5 bases; J trimming: 8 bases; junction bases outside the gene matches: 15. This CDR3 reads CASSGTSGDPWMSTQYF. The CDR3 bases are TGTGCCAGCAGCGGGACTAGCGGAGACCCGTGGATGAGTACGCAGTATTTT. The full variable domain, in which reference TRBV7-2 and TRBJ2-3 provide the parts outside the CDR3, is GAGVSQSPSNKVTEKGKDVELRCDPISGHTALYWYRQSLGQGLEFLIYFQGNSAPDKSGLPSDRFSAERTGGSVSTLTIQRTQQEDSAVYLCASSGTSGDPWMSTQYFGPGTRLTVL.

This chain uses TRBV14 with TRBJ2-5; D not resolved. The J call may be in error: the DNA end matches TRBJ2-7 better. Per the germline V gene, CDR1 is SGHDN and CDR2 is FVKESK. The CDR3 spans 11 residues. The CDR3 nucleotides read TGTGCCAGCAGGGGTTTGTACGAGCAGTACTTC. It is translated as CASRGLYEQYF.

The chain has TRBV7-8 and TRBJ2-5, with D perhaps matching TRBD1 (5 bases). The CDR3 is 16 residues long. V gave up 6 bases and J gave up 2 bases, with 19 bases separating them. CDR1 is SGHVS and CDR2 is FQNEAQ in the germline V gene. This chain's CDR3 is CASSPGQGALQETQYF. DNA for the CDR3: TGTGCCAGCAGTCCCGGGCAGGGCGCCCTTCAAGAGACCCAGTACTTC.

The chain is built from TRBV7-2 and TRBJ2-1, with D tentatively TRBD2 (6 bases). CDR3 size: 15 residues. V lost 5 bases, J lost 0 bases, and 11 bases lay in between. Germline lookup yields CDR1 SGHTA and CDR2 FQGNSA. CDR3 sequence reads: CASSPLALSYNEQFF. The CDR3 DNA reads TGTGCCAGCAGCCCTCTAGCGCTCTCCTACAATGAGCAGTTCTTC.

This clone was recorded only once. The chain links TRBV10-1 to TRBJ2-1; 9 positions agree with TRBD1. V was pared by 4 bases and J by 9 bases, with 7 bases of the junction left unmatched. The CDR3 has 14 residues. The germline gives CDR1 WNHNN, CDR2 SYGVQD (reference sequence). The CDR3 is CASSGYTGGGEQFF. The CDR3 bases are TGCGCCAGCAGTGGATATACAGGGGGCGGTGAGCAGTTCTTC.

The chain is built from TRBV6-5 and TRBJ1-1; D uncertain. Looked up from germline, CDR1 is MNHEY and CDR2 is SVGAGI. There are 15 residues in the CDR3. V lost 0 bases and J lost 0, with 8 bases in between. CDR3 sequence: CASSYSEGVNTEAFF. CDR3 nucleotides: TGTGCCAGCAGTTACTCGGAGGGAGTGAACACTGAAGCTTTCTTT.

The chain uses TRBV7-2 and TRBJ1-4, with TRBD1 as a possible D gene (6 bases). V gave up 3 bases and J gave up 0 bases, with 8 bases separating them. The CDR3 covers 15 residues. Germline V gives CDR1 SGHTA, CDR2 FQGNSA. In nucleotides, the CDR3 is TGTGCCAGCAGCTTCCAGGGGACAACTAATGAAAAACTGTTTTTT. Translation: CASSFQGTTNEKLFF.

The chain carries TRBV10-3 and TRBJ2-1, with 8 nucleotides matching TRBD2. Germline lookup yields CDR1 ENHRY and CDR2 SYGVKD. The CDR3 runs 15 residues. Trimming at V came to 11 bases and at J to 1 base, leaving 10 bases not matched to a gene. Written as DNA, the CDR3 is TGTGCCCAAGAAGACGGGAGGGGTTCCTACAATGAGCAGTTCTTC. As protein: CAQEDGRGSYNEQFF.

The rearrangement links TRBV19 to TRBJ2-2; D is uncertain. This CDR3 is 14 amino acids long. Trimming removed 1 base at V and 5 bases at J, with 8 bases between. The V gene's germline CDR1 is LNHDA and CDR2 SQIVND (reference sequence). The CDR3, as DNA: TGTGCCAGTAGTATAGGGGTGGGGACCGGGGAGCTGTTTTTT. Translated: CASSIGVGTGELFF.

V gene TRBV6-5 combines with J gene TRBJ1-2; D remains ambiguous. CDR3 length: 15 amino acids. V lost 3 bases to trimming and J lost 0 bases, with 11 bases between them. Looked up from germline, CDR1 is MNHEY and CDR2 is SVGAGI. CDR3 residues: CASSYSLSTNYGYTF. The CDR3, as DNA: TGTGCCAGCAGTTATTCCCTGTCTACTAACTATGGCTACACCTTC.

The chain couples TRBV7-6 to TRBJ2-5; D uncertain. The ends were cut back, 5 bases at V and 5 bases at J, with 18 bases in the middle. The CDR3 has 15 residues. Germline V gives CDR1 SGHVS, CDR2 FNYEAQ. The CDR3 nucleotides are TGTGCCAGCAGCCCAGAGGTTCCCACATGGGAGACCCAGTACTTC. The encoded protein is CASSPEVPTWETQYF.

The rearrangement uses TRBV5-5 and TRBJ2-5; TRBD2 matches at 10 bases. Germline assignment: CDR1 SGHKS and CDR2 YYEKEE (reference sequence). V lost 0 bases to trimming and J lost 4 bases; unmatched junction nucleotides: 3. CDR3 length: 15 residues. This chain's CDR3 is CASSLGLAGAETQYF. Written as DNA, the CDR3 is TGTGCCAGCAGCTTGGGGCTAGCGGGAGCAGAGACCCAGTACTTC.

This chain uses TRBV19 with TRBJ2-1; 14 bases are shared with TRBD2. Germline CDR1 reads LNHDA; CDR2 reads SQIVND (reference sequence). The CDR3 has 16 amino acids. The ends lost 8 bases at V and 9 bases at J; junction bases unmatched: 12. CDR3 loop: CASQSPGTSGSIEQFF. The CDR3 DNA is TGTGCCAGTCAATCACCCGGGACTAGCGGGAGTATTGAGCAGTTCTTC.

J is TRBJ2-1 and V is TRBV9; 10 nucleotides match TRBD2. Germline CDR1 is SGDLS and CDR2 is YYNGEE. This CDR3 contains 16 residues. V lost 2 bases, J lost 1 base, and 3 bases stayed unmatched. CDR3 nucleotides: TGTGCCAGCAGCGTCACTAGCGGGGAATCCTACAATGAGCAGTTCTTC. Its protein product is CASSVTSGESYNEQFF.

The rearrangement uses TRBV7-2 and TRBJ1-2; 10 nucleotides match TRBD1. The germline V gene encodes CDR1 SGHTA and CDR2 FQGNSA. J lost 7 bases, V lost 5 bases, and 7 bases had no gene match. The CDR3 is made up of 14 amino acids. The CDR3 loop is CASSQGDRGGGYTF. CDR3 nucleotide sequence: TGTGCCAGCAGCCAAGGGGACAGGGGAGGTGGCTACACCTTC.

This clone was seen only once. This chain joins TRBV6-5 and TRBJ1-2, with D possibly being TRBD1 (5 bases). Trimming removed 2 bases from V and 2 bases from J, with 9 bases in between. Germline V gene sequence: CDR1 MNHEY, CDR2 SVGAGI. The CDR3 extends over 14 amino acids. CDR3 sequence (DNA): TGTGCCAGCAGTTACAAGACAGCAAACTATGGCTACACCTTC. This gives the protein CASSYKTANYGYTF.

The chain employs TRBV7-9 and TRBJ1-1; D gene ambiguous. Germline assignment: CDR1 SEHNR and CDR2 FQNEAQ (reference sequence). The CDR3 totals 15 residues. V lost 4 bases to trimming and J lost 3 bases, with 15 bases between them. CDR3 amino acids: CASSSERPGDTEAFF. DNA for the CDR3: TGTGCCAGCAGCTCCGAGCGTCCGGGAGACACTGAAGCTTTCTTT. The variable domain in full, with the rest retrieved from reference TRBV7-9 and TRBJ1-1, is DTGVSQNPRHKITKRGQNVTFRCDPISEHNRLYWYRQTLGQGPEFLTYFQNEAQLEKSRLLSDRFSAERPKGSFSTLEIQRTEQGDSAMYLCASSSERPGDTEAFFGQGTRLTVV.